The clone carrying this TCR beta chain was seen a few times. These data are taken from a study of cytomegalovirus exposure and HLA in healthy donors. The PCR was carried out with 60 Vbeta primers and 13 Jbeta primers. This table comes from immunoSEQ multiplex PCR, and its TCRdb copy is limited to in-frame clones, with some not included. The repertoire has around 190,000 clones, more than 75% of them found once; the top ten carry roughly 1.5%. The germline CDR1 and CDR2 sequences are WNHNN and SYGVQD (reference sequence). The CDR3 totals 11 residues. The germline V and J ends were trimmed by 6 bases and 6 bases, with 6 bases remaining between them.

The source is a woman aged 45 to 65 in good health and CMV-seronegative. Sequenced: PBMCs. This chain joins TRBV10-1 and TRBJ1-5; no firm D call. The CDR3 protein is CASSARQPQHF. CDR3 bases: TGCGCCAGCAGCGCGCGTCAGCCCCAGCATTTT.